The rows below give T cell receptor beta chains drawn from one sample of a study of cytomegalovirus exposure and HLA in healthy donors. Method: immunoSEQ multiplex PCR; TCRdb's copy keeps in-frame clones and lacks some. The table lists 95,000 to 150,000 clones, 15% of them singletons. Sequencing used PBMCs. The receptors were sampled from a young woman in good health and CMV-seronegative. The CDR3 runs from the conserved cysteine through the conserved F or W. D genes are given only for firm matches. The size field is filled for only some rows; it gives once, few, many or a size class.

d_gene | abundance | j_gene | v_gene | CDR3nt | CDR3aa
NA | NA | TRBJ2-4 | TRBV27 | TGTGCCAGCAGTTCCGGCGGATCCAAAAACATTCAGTACTTC | CASSSGGSKNIQYF
NA | NA | TRBJ1-1 | TRBV9 | TGTGCCAGCAGCGTGGCCCTCATGAACACTGAAGCTTTCTTT | CASSVALMNTEAFF
TRBD1 | NA | TRBJ2-3 | TRBV5-1 | TGCGCCAGCAGCTCACCGGGACAGGGGGTGAATACGCAGTATTTT | CASSSPGQGVNTQYF
TRBD1 | few | TRBJ2-7 | TRBV18 | TGTGCCAGCTCACCCCAACAGGGGGCTGTACGCGAGCAGTACTTC | CASSPQQGAVREQYF
TRBD2 | NA | TRBJ2-7 | TRBV13 | TGTGCCAGCAGCTCAAAAGTGTTTAGCGGGGGGCTAGTATACGAGCAGTACTTC | CASSSKVFSGGLVYEQYF
NA | NA | TRBJ1-1 | TRBV4-1 | TGCGCCAGCAGCCCCAGACAGGCGGGCACTGAAGCTTTCTTT | CASSPRQAGTEAFF
NA | NA | TRBJ1-5 | TRBV19 | TGTGCCAGTAGTATTATGACAGGCCATAATCAGCCCCAGCATTTT | CASSIMTGHNQPQHF
NA | few | TRBJ1-1 | TRBV9 | TGTGCCAGCAGCCCTCGTGGGTCAGGGCTGAACACTGAAGCTTTCTTT | CASSPRGSGLNTEAFF
NA | few | TRBJ1-2 | TRBV28 | TGTGCCAGCAGTTTGGAGTTGGCTGCCCCAGGCTACACCTTC | CASSLELAAPGYTF
NA | NA | TRBJ2-2 | TRBV5-1 | TGCGCCAGCAGCCGAAGAGGACTTTCGAACACCGGGGAGCTGTTTTTT | CASSRRGLSNTGELFF
NA | few | TRBJ1-1 | TRBV19 | TGTGCCAGTAGTATACCCCCCCCAGGGCTTGAAGCTTTCTTT | CASSIPPPGLEAFF
NA | NA | TRBJ1-1 | TRBV29-1 | TGCAGCGTTGTCGTACAGGGAGCTTTCTTT | CSVVVQGAFF
NA | NA | TRBJ1-1 | TRBV30 | TGTGCCTGGAACGGTAACACTGAAGCTTTCTTT | CAWNGNTEAFF
NA | few | TRBJ1-2 | TRBV29-1 | TGCAGCGCCTGGGGGGGGGTCTATGGCTACACCTTC | CSAWGGVYGYTF
TRBD2 | few | TRBJ2-7 | TRBV30 | TGTGCCTGCAGATTGGGAGGGTGGGACGAGCAGTACTTC | CACRLGGWDEQYF
NA | NA | TRBJ2-7 | TRBV28 | TGTGCCAGCGCCCGACAGACCTACGAGCAGTACTTC | CASARQTYEQYF
TRBD1 | few | TRBJ1-2 | TRBV5-4 | TGTGCCAGCAGCCCGCCCGGGACAGGGGCCCATGGCTACACCTTC | CASSPPGTGAHGYTF
NA | NA | TRBJ2-6 | TRBV29-1 | TGCAGCGTTGTTTTTTCAGGGATCGAGGCAGGGGCCAACGTCCTGACTTTC | CSVVFSGIEAGANVLTF
TRBD2 | NA | TRBJ2-7 | TRBV13 | TGTGCCAGCACCCCCGGGGAGCGGGGGGCTCCTGGGGAGCAGTACTTC | CASTPGERGAPGEQYF
TRBD1 | NA | TRBJ1-1 | TRBV5-1 | TGCGCCAGCAGCTGGGGACAGGCGTGGACTGAAGCTTTCTTT | CASSWGQAWTEAFF
NA | NA | TRBJ2-3 | TRBV5-1 | TGCGCCAGCAGCTTGGGTCGCGGGCAAGGAGATACGCAGTATTTT | CASSLGRGQGDTQYF
NA | NA | TRBJ2-1 | TRBV29-1 | TGCAGCGTTGAAGAGATTGTGAGTGAGCAGTTCTTC | CSVEEIVSEQFF
NA | few | TRBJ1-1 | TRBV9 | TGTGCCAGCAGCGTAGATTTGGGAGGGTCGAGGACTGAAGCTTTCTTT | CASSVDLGGSRTEAFF
TRBD1 | NA | TRBJ1-6 | TRBV28 | TGTGCCAGCAGCCCCCCAACGGGACAGCATAATTCACCCCTCCACTTT | CASSPPTGQHNSPLHF
NA | few | TRBJ1-2 | TRBV4-2 | TGTGCCAGCAGCCAAGATTTTTTGAGGGAGGGTGGCTACACCTTC | CASSQDFLREGGYTF
NA | NA | TRBJ1-3 | TRBV7-2 | TGTGCCAGCAGCCCCGACTACTCTGGAAACACCATATATTTT | CASSPDYSGNTIYF
NA | few | TRBJ2-1 | TRBV6-1 | TGTGCCAGCAGGGGGCAGACCTACAATGAGCAGTTCTTC | CASRGQTYNEQFF
TRBD1 | NA | TRBJ2-1 | TRBV5-4 | TGTGCCAGCAGCAGGTTCGGGACAGGGGGGATTGAGCAGTTCTTC | CASSRFGTGGIEQFF
NA | NA | TRBJ2-3 | TRBV27 | TGTGCCAGCAGTTTTTCCCCAGGGTCGCAGTATTTT | CASSFSPGSQYF
NA | few | TRBJ1-2 | TRBV5-6 | TGTGCCAGCAGCCCCTTGCTGGGCAAGAAAGGCTACACCTTC | CASSPLLGKKGYTF
NA | NA | TRBJ2-6 | TRBV6-1 | TGTGCCAGCAGTTCCCACAGCTCTGGGGCCAACGTCCTGACTTTC | CASSSHSSGANVLTF
TRBD2 | few | TRBJ2-5 | TRBV5-1 | TGCGCCAGCAGCTTGGAGGCTAGCGGGGGGCCCCCAGGGTACTTC | CASSLEASGGPPGYF
TRBD1 | once | TRBJ2-3 | TRBV28 | TGTGCCAGCTCGACAGGGTCTTATACGCAGTATTTT | CASSTGSYTQYF
TRBD1 | few | TRBJ1-2 | TRBV6-4 | TGTGCCAGCAGTGACCACCAACAGGGGTGGGGAGGCTACACCTTC | CASSDHQQGWGGYTF
NA | few | TRBJ2-7 | TRBV29-1 | TGCAGCGTGTCGGGGGGCCTGCCCTACGAGCAGTACTTC | CSVSGGLPYEQYF
NA | few | TRBJ2-7 | TRBV27 | TGTGCCAGCACCTCGGACTCCCGGGAGCAGTACTTC | CASTSDSREQYF
NA | NA | TRBJ1-3 | TRBV5-1 | TGCGCCAGCAGCTTCGGACTCTCTGGAAACACCATATATTTT | CASSFGLSGNTIYF
NA | few | TRBJ1-5 | TRBV19 | TGTGCCAGTAGTATAATTGTGGGGCTTAATCAGCCCCAGCATTTT | CASSIIVGLNQPQHF
NA | NA | TRBJ2-1 | TRBV27 | TGTGCCAGCAGTATAGCGGACTCCTACAATGAGCAGTTCTTC | CASSIADSYNEQFF
TRBD1 | few | TRBJ1-4 | TRBV5-1 | TGCGCCAGCAGCCCTGGGACAGGCGGGGAAAAACTGTTTTTT | CASSPGTGGEKLFF
TRBD1 | NA | TRBJ1-5 | TRBV30 | TGTGCCTGGAGCTTCTGGGGACAGGGCGGCAATCAGCCCCAGCATTTT | CAWSFWGQGGNQPQHF
NA | NA | TRBJ2-6 | TRBV10-3 | TGTGCCATCAGTGACACCCGAGATTACTCTGGGGCCAACGTCCTGACTTTC | CAISDTRDYSGANVLTF
TRBD2 | NA | TRBJ2-3 | TRBV27 | TGTGCCAGCAGTTTTCGGCTAGCGGGCGCAGATACGCAGTATTTT | CASSFRLAGADTQYF
NA | NA | TRBJ1-1 | TRBV14 | TGTGCCAGCAGCCAAAAGGGGATAGCCACTGAAGCTTTCTTT | CASSQKGIATEAFF
TRBD2 | NA | TRBJ2-1 | TRBV5-8 | TGTGCCAGCAGCTTGGGGCTAGCGGGAGAACGCGATGAGCAGTTCTTC | CASSLGLAGERDEQFF
NA | NA | TRBJ2-1 | TRBV10-2 | TGCGCCAGCAGTTTAGGCACACGGAGCTCCTACAATGAGCAGTTCTTC | CASSLGTRSSYNEQFF
NA | NA | TRBJ1-1 | TRBV9 | TGTGCCAGCAGCCCCAGGGTCACTGAAGCTTTCTTT | CASSPRVTEAFF
NA | NA | TRBJ1-4 | TRBV6-1 | TGTGCCAGCAGTGAATCAGGTGGTTTGGATGAAAAACTGTTTTTT | CASSESGGLDEKLFF
TRBD1 | NA | TRBJ1-1 | TRBV19 | TGTGCCAGCGACCCTACAGGGGAGACTGAAGCTTTCTTT | CASDPTGETEAFF
NA | few | TRBJ2-7 | TRBV27 | TGTGCCAGCAGTTTACTCGCGAGGAGCTCCTACGAGCAGTACTTC | CASSLLARSSYEQYF
NA | NA | TRBJ2-7 | TRBV2 | TGTGCCAGCAGTGAAGCCTACGGAGCCTACGAGCAGTACTTC | CASSEAYGAYEQYF
TRBD2 | NA | TRBJ2-3 | TRBV2 | TGTGCCAGCGCTCCTTTTACGGGGGGGGGCTTATCGTCAGATACGCAGTATTTT | CASAPFTGGGLSSDTQYF
NA | NA | TRBJ2-1 | TRBV11-3 | TGTGCCAGCAGCTTGCGGGTAGGGTTGAATAATGAGCAGTTCTTC | CASSLRVGLNNEQFF
TRBD1 | NA | TRBJ2-7 | TRBV5-6 | TGTGCCAGCAGCCGGGACAGGGGAGACTACGAGCAGTACTTC | CASSRDRGDYEQYF
TRBD1 | NA | TRBJ1-4 | TRBV5-6 | TGTGCCAGCAGACGAGGGGACAGCGGTGAAAAACTGTTTTTT | CASRRGDSGEKLFF
TRBD1 | few | TRBJ1-5 | TRBV2 | TGTGCCAGCGACAGGGCTCGGAATCAGCCCCAGCATTTT | CASDRARNQPQHF
TRBD1 | NA | TRBJ2-7 | TRBV27 | TGTGCCAGCAGCCTCGGGACAGTCTCCGGGGAGCAGTACTTC | CASSLGTVSGEQYF
NA | NA | TRBJ2-1 | TRBV9 | TGTGCCAGCAGCCCAGGTCGAGCGGGTTTCTACAATGAGCAGTTCTTC | CASSPGRAGFYNEQFF
NA | few | TRBJ1-4 | TRBV28 | TGTGCCAGCAGTTTGCAGGGAATTAATGAAAAACTGTTTTTT | CASSLQGINEKLFF